This T cell receptor (beta chain) came from a study of shared clonotypes between healthy human individuals. Across the study: Three plates were used per donor for CD4 naive, three for CD4 memory, two for CD8 naive and one for CD8 memory.

Original analysis: With immunoSEQ giving junction-only sequences and no quality scores, filtering differed. Measured with immunoSEQ multiplex PCR; TCRdb has only the in-frame clones, and not every one. From that table come the V and J calls and clone size; the DNA was used to work out D and trimming. The sample shows 2 million to 3 million clones, approximately 93% of them seen only once. With regard to this clone: This specimen includes other DNA sequences encoding the same CDR3.

The source material was naive CD4+ T cells from PBMCs. As to subset: CD45RA+ positively selected. The clonotype comes from a man between 18 and 29 years old in good health. Some clones in this sample may be carry-over from other donors' samples.

CDR3 nucleotides: TGTGCCAGCAGTTACTCTAGAACCGGGGGAGGCTACACCTTC. Protein: CASSYSRTGGGYTF. The rearrangement links TRBV6-5 to TRBJ1-2; D possibly corresponds to TRBD1 (5 bases). The CDR3 is 14 residues long. CDR1 is MNHEY and CDR2 is SVGAGI in the germline V gene. V lost 0 bases to trimming and J lost 8 bases, with 13 bases between them.